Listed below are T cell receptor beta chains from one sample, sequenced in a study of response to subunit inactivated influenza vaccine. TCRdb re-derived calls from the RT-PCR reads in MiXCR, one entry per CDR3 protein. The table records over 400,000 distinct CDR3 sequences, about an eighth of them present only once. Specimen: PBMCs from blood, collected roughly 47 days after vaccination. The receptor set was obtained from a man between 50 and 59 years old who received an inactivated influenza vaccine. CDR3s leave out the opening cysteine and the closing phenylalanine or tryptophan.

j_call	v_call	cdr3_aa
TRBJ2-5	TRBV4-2	ASSQAGTSGQETQY
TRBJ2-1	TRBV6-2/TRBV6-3	ASSFPPLAGVSGQF
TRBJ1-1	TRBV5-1	ASSPELNTEAF
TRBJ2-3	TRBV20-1	SARGLAGHTDTQY
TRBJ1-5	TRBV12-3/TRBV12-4	ASSTGHSNQPQH
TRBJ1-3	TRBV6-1	ASRQFSGNTIY
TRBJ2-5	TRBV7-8	ASRSPDRITGIDVGETQS
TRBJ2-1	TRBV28	ASSLGAAPGEQF
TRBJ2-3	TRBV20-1	SAVSGASGDTQY
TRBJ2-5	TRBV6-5	ASSSTQRSQY
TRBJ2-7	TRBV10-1	AIPILAGEDEQY
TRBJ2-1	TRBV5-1	ASKMWTSAYNEQF
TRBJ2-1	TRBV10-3	AISSLAGGYNEQF
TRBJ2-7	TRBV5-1	ASSLASGRAEQY
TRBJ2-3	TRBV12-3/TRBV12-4	ASSPSGGAPDTQY
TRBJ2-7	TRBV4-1	ASSQAVGRTGPEQY
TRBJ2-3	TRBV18	ASSLEREGRTDTQY
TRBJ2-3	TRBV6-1	ASSRREGSTDTQY